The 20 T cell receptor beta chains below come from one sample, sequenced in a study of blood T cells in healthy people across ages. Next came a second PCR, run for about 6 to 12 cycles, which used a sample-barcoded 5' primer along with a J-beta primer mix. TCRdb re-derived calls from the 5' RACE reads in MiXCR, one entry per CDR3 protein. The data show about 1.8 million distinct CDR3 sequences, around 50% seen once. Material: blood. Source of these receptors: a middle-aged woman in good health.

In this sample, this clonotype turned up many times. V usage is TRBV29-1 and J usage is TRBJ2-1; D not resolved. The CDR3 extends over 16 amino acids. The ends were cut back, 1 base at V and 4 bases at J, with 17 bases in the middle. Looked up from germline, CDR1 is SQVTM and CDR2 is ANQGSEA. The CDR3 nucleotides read TGCAGCGTTGAAGGATCGACCGCCCCAGAATACAATGAGCAGTTCTTC. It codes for CSVEGSTAPEYNEQFF.

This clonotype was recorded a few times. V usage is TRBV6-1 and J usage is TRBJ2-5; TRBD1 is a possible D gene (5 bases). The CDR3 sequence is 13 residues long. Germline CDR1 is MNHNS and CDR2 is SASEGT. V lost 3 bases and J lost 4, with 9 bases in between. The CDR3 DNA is TGTGCCAGCAGTGACAGGGTTCGAGAGACCCAGTACTTC. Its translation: CASSDRVRETQYF.

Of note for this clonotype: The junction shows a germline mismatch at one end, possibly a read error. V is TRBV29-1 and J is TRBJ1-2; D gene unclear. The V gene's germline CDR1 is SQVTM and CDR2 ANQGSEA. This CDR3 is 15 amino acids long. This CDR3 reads CSAASEAHGPYDYTF. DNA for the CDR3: TGCAGCGCCGCATCAGAGGCGCATGGTCCCTATGACTACACCTTC.

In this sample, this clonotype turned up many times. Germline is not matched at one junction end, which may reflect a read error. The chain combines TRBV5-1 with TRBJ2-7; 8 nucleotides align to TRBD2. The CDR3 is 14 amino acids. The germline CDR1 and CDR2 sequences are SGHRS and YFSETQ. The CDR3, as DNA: TGTGCCAGCAGCTTAGGGACTAGTGGGGACGAGCAGTACTTC. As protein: CASSLGTSGDEQYF.

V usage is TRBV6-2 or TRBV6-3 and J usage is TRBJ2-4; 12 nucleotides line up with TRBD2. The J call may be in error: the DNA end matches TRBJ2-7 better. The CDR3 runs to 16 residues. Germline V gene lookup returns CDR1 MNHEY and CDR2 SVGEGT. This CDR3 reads CASSLRTSGDTYEQYF. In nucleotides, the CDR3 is TGTGCCAGCAGTTTACGGACTAGCGGGGATACCTACGAGCAGTACTTC.

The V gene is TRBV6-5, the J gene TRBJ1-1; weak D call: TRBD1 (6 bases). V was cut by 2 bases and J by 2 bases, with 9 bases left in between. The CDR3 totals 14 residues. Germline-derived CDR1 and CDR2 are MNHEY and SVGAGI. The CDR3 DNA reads TGTGCCAGCAGTTACGCAGGGGCTAACACTGAAGCTTTCTTT. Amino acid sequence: CASSYAGANTEAFF.

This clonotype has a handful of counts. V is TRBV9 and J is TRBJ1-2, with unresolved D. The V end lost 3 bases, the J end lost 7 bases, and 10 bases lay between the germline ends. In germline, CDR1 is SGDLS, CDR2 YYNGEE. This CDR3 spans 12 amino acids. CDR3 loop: CASSASSSGYTF. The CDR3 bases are TGTGCCAGCAGCGCCTCTTCTAGTGGCTACACCTTC.

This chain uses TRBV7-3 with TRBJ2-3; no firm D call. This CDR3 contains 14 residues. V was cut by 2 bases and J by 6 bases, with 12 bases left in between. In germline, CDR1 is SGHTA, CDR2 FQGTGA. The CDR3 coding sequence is TGTGCCAGCAGCTTAGGGGTCCCCGGGGATACGCAGTATTTT. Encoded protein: CASSLGVPGDTQYF. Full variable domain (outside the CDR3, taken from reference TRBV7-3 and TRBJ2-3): GAGVSQTPSNKVTEKGKYVELRCDPISGHTALYWYRQSLGQGPEFLIYFQGTGAADDSGLPNDRFFAVRPEGSVSTLKIQRTERGDSAVYLCASSLGVPGDTQYFGPGTRLTVL.

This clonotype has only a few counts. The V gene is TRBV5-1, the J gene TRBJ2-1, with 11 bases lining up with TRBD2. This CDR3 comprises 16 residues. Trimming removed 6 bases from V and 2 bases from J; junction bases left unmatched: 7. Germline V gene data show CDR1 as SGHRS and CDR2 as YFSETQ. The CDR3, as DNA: TGCGCCAGCAACCGGCATAGCGGGGGGGCCTACAATGAGCAGTTCTTC. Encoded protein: CASNRHSGGAYNEQFF.

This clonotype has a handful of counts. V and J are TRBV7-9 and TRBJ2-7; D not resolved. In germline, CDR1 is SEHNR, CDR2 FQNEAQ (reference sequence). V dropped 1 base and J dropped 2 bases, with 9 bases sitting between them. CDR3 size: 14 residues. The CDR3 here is CASSLVSGPYEQYF. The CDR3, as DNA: TGTGCCAGCAGCTTAGTTTCAGGCCCCTACGAGCAGTACTTC.

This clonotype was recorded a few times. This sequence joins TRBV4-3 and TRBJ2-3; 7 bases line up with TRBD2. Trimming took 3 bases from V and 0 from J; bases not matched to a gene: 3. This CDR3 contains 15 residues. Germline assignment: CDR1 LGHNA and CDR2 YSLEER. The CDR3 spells CASSQASGSTDTQYF. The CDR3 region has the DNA TGCGCCAGCAGCCAGGCTAGCGGTAGCACAGATACGCAGTATTTT.

Here the CDR3 DNA reads TGTGCCAGCAGACCCGGACAGGAGGCCGCGGGCTACACCTTC. Protein sequence: CASRPGQEAAGYTF. The chain carries TRBV13 and TRBJ1-2; 7 nucleotides match TRBD1. This CDR3 has 14 residues. Germline trimming cut 6 bases from V and 8 bases from J; bases unmatched to any gene: 12. CDR1 PRHDT and CDR2 FYEKMQ come from the germline V gene (reference sequence).

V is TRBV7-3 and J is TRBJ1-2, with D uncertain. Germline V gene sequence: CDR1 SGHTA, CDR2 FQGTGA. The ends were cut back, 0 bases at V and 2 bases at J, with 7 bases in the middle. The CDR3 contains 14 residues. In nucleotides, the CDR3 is TGTGCCAGCAGCTTAACTCTACAGAACTATGGCTACACCTTC. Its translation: CASSLTLQNYGYTF.

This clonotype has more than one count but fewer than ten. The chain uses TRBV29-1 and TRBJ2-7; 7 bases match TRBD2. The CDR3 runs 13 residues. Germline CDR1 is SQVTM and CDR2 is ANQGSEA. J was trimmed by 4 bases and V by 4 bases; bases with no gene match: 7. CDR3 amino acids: CSVAGGGAYEQYF. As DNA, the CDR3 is TGCAGCGTTGCGGGCGGGGGAGCTTACGAGCAGTACTTC.

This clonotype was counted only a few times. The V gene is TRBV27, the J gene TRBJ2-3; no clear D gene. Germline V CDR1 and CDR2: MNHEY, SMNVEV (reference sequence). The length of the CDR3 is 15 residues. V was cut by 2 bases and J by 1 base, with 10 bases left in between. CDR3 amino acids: CASSLIERGTDTQYF. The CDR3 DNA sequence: TGTGCCAGCAGTTTAATTGAACGGGGCACAGATACGCAGTATTTT.

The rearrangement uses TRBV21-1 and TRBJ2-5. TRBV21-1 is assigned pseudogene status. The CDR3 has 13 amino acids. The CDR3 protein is CASSKQIQETQYF. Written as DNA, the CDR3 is TGTGCCAGCAGCAAACAGATTCAAGAGACCCAGTACTTC.

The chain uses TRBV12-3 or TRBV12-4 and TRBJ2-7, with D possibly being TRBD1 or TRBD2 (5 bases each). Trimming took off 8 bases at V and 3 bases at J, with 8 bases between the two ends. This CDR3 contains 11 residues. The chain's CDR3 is CASGTNYEQYF. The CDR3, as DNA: TGTGCCAGCGGGACGAACTACGAGCAGTACTTC.

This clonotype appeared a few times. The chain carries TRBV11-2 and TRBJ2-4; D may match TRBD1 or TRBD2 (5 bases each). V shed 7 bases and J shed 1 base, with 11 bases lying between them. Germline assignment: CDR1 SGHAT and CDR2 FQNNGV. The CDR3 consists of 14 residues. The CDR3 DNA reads TGTGCCAGCAACGCAGGGACGGCCAAAAACATTCAGTACTTC. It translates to CASNAGTAKNIQYF. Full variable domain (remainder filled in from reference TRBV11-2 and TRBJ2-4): EAGVAQSPRYKIIEKRQSVAFWCNPISGHATLYWYQQILGQGPKLLIQFQNNGVVDDSQLPKDRFSAERLKGVDSTLKIQPAKLEDSAVYLCASNAGTAKNIQYFGAGTRLSVL.

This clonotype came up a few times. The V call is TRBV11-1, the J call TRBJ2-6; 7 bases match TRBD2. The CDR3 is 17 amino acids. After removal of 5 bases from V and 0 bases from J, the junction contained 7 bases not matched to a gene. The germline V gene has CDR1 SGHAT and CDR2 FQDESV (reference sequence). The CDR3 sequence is CASSQEGLHSGANVLTF. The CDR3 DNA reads TGTGCCAGCAGCCAAGAGGGACTACACTCTGGGGCCAACGTCCTGACTTTC.

The CDR3 reads CASSQEWGGGNQPQHF. CDR3 in DNA: TGCGCCAGCAGCCAAGAGTGGGGGGGCGGCAATCAGCCCCAGCATTTT. The chain is built from TRBV4-1 and TRBJ1-5, with D possibly being TRBD1 (6 bases). Germline lookup yields CDR1 MGHRA and CDR2 YSYEKL. The CDR3 spans 16 residues. V was pared by 0 bases and J by 2 bases, with 11 bases between.